The entry below describes one T cell receptor (beta chain). Its antigen is unidentified. This record belongs to a study of graft-versus-host responses after intestinal transplantation. Whole-study findings and limits: Detected in recipient marrow were GvH clones, some of which were first observed in ileum or blood.

With 5 bases clipped from V and 5 bases from J, the junction kept 12 bases outside the gene matches. Per germline, CDR1 SGHNT and CDR2 YENEEA. This CDR3 has 15 residues. Sequencing was performed with immunoSEQ multiplex PCR; in TCRdb, only in-frame clones are kept and a portion is missing. The data hold approximately 94,000 clones, with roughly 87% observed a single time. The chain carries TRBV11-3 and TRBJ2-7, with 7 bases identical to TRBD1. The receptor was isolated from a human donor who was the organ donor for an intestinal transplant. The material was unstimulated CD4+ T cells sorted from spleen or lymph node cells, obtained before transplant. The CDR3 region has the DNA TGTGCCAGCAGCGACCGGGACAGCTCCCGGGACGAGCAGTACTTC. Amino acids: CASSDRDSSRDEQYF.